The 27 T cell receptor beta chains below were found in one sample sequenced in a study of blood T cell repertoires in COVID-19. TCRdb's table, derived via immunoSEQ multiplex PCR, lists solely in-frame clones and lacks some. This sample has 29,000 or so clones, with about 92% found just once. Sequenced material: peripheral blood. The source of these receptors is a middle-aged man with active COVID-19.

V and J are TRBV5-1 and TRBJ1-3, with D uncertain. In germline, CDR1 is SGHRS, CDR2 YFSETQ. Trimming removed 1 base from V and 0 bases from J, with 17 bases in between. The CDR3 is 18 amino acids. DNA for the CDR3: TGCGCCAGCAGCTTGTGGGCCGGGGATGGCGCCTCTGGAAACACCATATATTTT. Its translation is CASSLWAGDGASGNTIYF.

The chain employs TRBV4-1 and TRBJ1-2; 7 nucleotides match TRBD1. This CDR3 is 15 amino acids long. The germline gives CDR1 MGHRA, CDR2 YSYEKL. The J segment lost 4 bases and the V segment lost 0 bases, leaving 5 bases of the junction unmatched. The CDR3, as DNA: TGCGCCAGCAGCCAAGATAGGACAGGCGCCTATGGCTACACCTTC. Translating it yields CASSQDRTGAYGYTF.

The V call is TRBV21-1, the J call TRBJ1-4. TRBV21-1 is noted as a pseudogene. This CDR3 contains 19 residues. In DNA, the CDR3 is TGTGCCAGCATCCGGCGGGAACTACGGAGGAAGCAAACAAATGAAAAACTGTTTTTT. This codes for CASIRRELRRKQTNEKLFF.

This clone was observed once. This chain connects TRBV7-9 to TRBJ2-2; TRBD2 might be the D (5 bases). CDR1 and CDR2 (germline): SEHNR, FQNEAQ (reference sequence). The CDR3 spans 14 residues. With 1 base removed from V and 3 bases from J, the gap between germline ends came to 6 bases. The CDR3 here is CASSLGGDTGELFF. The CDR3 DNA is TGTGCCAGCAGCTTAGGGGGAGACACCGGGGAGCTGTTTTTT.

V and J are TRBV6-5 and TRBJ2-5; 7 nucleotides align to TRBD1. The CDR3 loop spans 12 amino acids. The germline gives CDR1 MNHEY, CDR2 SVGAGI. Trimming removed 5 bases from V and 4 bases from J; junction bases left unmatched: 1. The chain's CDR3 is CASSRGLETQYF. The CDR3 DNA reads as TGTGCCAGCAGTAGGGGGCTAGAGACCCAGTACTTC.

The chain links TRBV7-8 to TRBJ2-5; D perhaps matches TRBD1 (5 bases). This CDR3 comprises 13 residues. Germline-derived CDR1 and CDR2 are SGHVS and FQNEAQ. V lost 3 bases, J lost 4 bases, and 9 bases lay in between. CDR3 in amino acids: CASSFQGPETQYF. In DNA form, the CDR3 reads TGTGCCAGCAGCTTTCAGGGTCCAGAGACCCAGTACTTC. Combining the CDR3 with reference TRBV7-8 and TRBJ2-5 gives the whole variable domain GAGVSQSPRYKVAKRGQDVALRCDPISGHVSLFWYQQALGQGPEFLTYFQNEAQLDKSGLPSDRFFAERPEGSVSTLKIQRTQQEDSAVYLCASSFQGPETQYFGPGTRLLVL.

The chain uses TRBV5-1 and TRBJ1-6; TRBD1 matches 7 bases. J gave up 1 base and V 4 bases, and 8 bases lay outside the gene matches. CDR1 and CDR2 from the germline V gene are SGHRS and YFSETQ. CDR3 length: 17 residues. CDR3 DNA: TGCGCCAGCAGCCGAGGGACAGCCGAATCCTATAATTCACCCCTCCACTTT. Translation gives CASSRGTAESYNSPLHF. Complete variable domain (other parts from reference TRBV5-1 and TRBJ1-6): KAGVTQTPRYLIKTRGQQVTLSCSPISGHRSVSWYQQTPGQGLQFLFEYFSETQRNKGNFPGRFSGRQFSNSRSEMNVSTLELGDSALYLCASSRGTAESYNSPLHFGNGTRLTVT.

This chain joins TRBV5-8 and TRBJ2-7, with D maybe TRBD2 (5 bases). V lost 1 base and J 3 bases, leaving 14 bases between the germline ends. The germline gives CDR1 SGHTS, CDR2 YDEGEE. This CDR3 spans 15 amino acids. CDR3 sequence: CASSLHPGSGYEQYF. The CDR3, as DNA: TGTGCCAGCAGCTTGCATCCGGGATCAGGCTACGAGCAGTACTTC.

This rearrangement joins TRBV21-1 to TRBJ2-7; the table names TRBD1, a call not compared with the DNA. TRBV21-1 represents a pseudogene. This CDR3 spans 12 amino acids. The CDR3 is CASSGLAYEQYF. The DNA of the CDR3 is TGTGCCAGCAGCGGGCTTGCCTACGAGCAGTACTTC.

The J gene is TRBJ2-7, the V gene TRBV16; no clear D gene. The V end lost 0 bases, the J end lost 3 bases, and 18 bases lay between the germline ends. Germline CDR1 KGHSY, CDR2 FQNENV. CDR3 length equals 17 residues. The CDR3 protein is CASSQSGRRDPNYEQYF. The CDR3 nucleotides are TGTGCCAGCAGCCAATCGGGCCGTAGAGACCCAAACTACGAGCAGTACTTC.

V gene TRBV4-2 combines with J gene TRBJ1-5, with TRBD1 identical over 8 bases. Germline CDR1 LGHNA, CDR2 YNFKEQ. The V and J ends lost 5 bases and 3 bases, in that order; junction bases with no gene match: 9. This CDR3 contains 16 residues. CDR3 DNA sequence: TGTGCCAGCAGCACAAGGACAGGGCTTTACAATCAGCCCCAGCATTTT. Amino acids: CASSTRTGLYNQPQHF.

V is TRBV10-2 and J is TRBJ2-1; the match to TRBD2 covers 8 bases. Germline V gene lookup returns CDR1 WSHSY and CDR2 SAAADI. V trimming: 0 bases; J trimming: 6 bases; junction bases outside the gene matches: 4. The CDR3 loop spans 15 amino acids. The CDR3 sequence is CASSESAAGGNEQFF. The DNA of the CDR3 is TGCGCCAGCAGTGAGTCTGCGGCGGGGGGCAATGAGCAGTTCTTC.

V gene TRBV5-1 combines with J gene TRBJ2-5, with 9 bases lining up with TRBD2. Germline trimming cut 0 bases from V and 0 bases from J; bases unmatched to any gene: 0. CDR3 size: 15 residues. Germline V gives CDR1 SGHRS, CDR2 YFSETQ. This CDR3 reads CASSLVAGDQETQYF. CDR3 sequence (DNA): TGCGCCAGCAGCTTGGTAGCGGGGGACCAAGAGACCCAGTACTTC. The full variable domain, rest sourced from reference TRBV5-1 and TRBJ2-5, is KAGVTQTPRYLIKTRGQQVTLSCSPISGHRSVSWYQQTPGQGLQFLFEYFSETQRNKGNFPGRFSGRQFSNSRSEMNVSTLELGDSALYLCASSLVAGDQETQYFGPGTRLLVL.

This chain links TRBV24-1 with TRBJ1-1, with D uncertain. V shed 9 bases and J shed 9 bases, with 13 bases lying between them. The length of the CDR3 is 11 residues. In germline, CDR1 is KGHDR, CDR2 SFDVKD. The CDR3 region is CATPLAFQAFF. In DNA, the CDR3 is TGTGCCACCCCTTTAGCGTTCCAAGCTTTCTTT.

As for this clone: Relative to the germline gene, one junction end is altered; a read error may explain this. This chain connects TRBV25-1 to TRBJ1-1; the D gene is possibly TRBD1 (5 bases). The CDR3 is 15 residues long. Looked up from germline, CDR1 is MGHDK and CDR2 is SYGVNS. CDR3 amino acids: CASSTPGRGNIEAFF. In DNA, the CDR3 is TGTGCCAGCAGTACCCCTGGACGGGGGAACATTGAAGCTTTCTTT.

The rearrangement uses TRBV7-3 and TRBJ1-1; 8 nucleotides agree with TRBD1. The ends lost 3 bases at V and 3 bases at J; junction bases unmatched: 12. CDR1 and CDR2 (germline): SGHTA, FQGTGA. The length of the CDR3 is 17 residues. The CDR3 DNA follows: TGTGCCAGCAGCTTGATCAGGGGGCGCCCAGTGGACACTGAAGCTTTCTTT. Translated: CASSLIRGRPVDTEAFF.

The sample holds one count of this clone. The genes are TRBV15 and TRBJ2-1; D is possibly TRBD2 (6 bases). Germline assignment: CDR1 LNHNV and CDR2 YYDKDF (reference sequence). There are 13 residues in the CDR3. The V gene lost 5 bases and the J gene lost 3 bases, with 8 bases spanning the gap. The CDR3 DNA reads as TGTGCCACCAGCGGGGAGGACTACAATGAGCAGTTCTTC. Protein sequence: CATSGEDYNEQFF.

The chain couples TRBV3-1 (or the pseudogene TRBV3-2) to TRBJ1-4; D uncertain. Trimming removed 5 bases from V and 5 bases from J, with 9 bases in between. The CDR3 runs 13 residues. Looked up from germline, CDR1 is LGHDT and CDR2 is YNNKEL (reference sequence). CDR3 sequence reads: CASSTRLNEKLFF. CDR3 nucleotide sequence: TGTGCCAGCAGCACACGACTGAATGAAAAACTGTTTTTT.

The chain is built from TRBV5-5 and TRBJ2-7; tentatively, D is TRBD2 (6 bases). Germline V lookup: CDR1 SGHKS, CDR2 YYEKEE (reference sequence). Trimming left V 4 bases short and J 3 bases short, with 17 bases between. The CDR3 is 15 amino acids. The CDR3 DNA is TGTGCCAGCAGCGCTACATCGGGACTTTTCTACGAGCAGTACTTC. Translation: CASSATSGLFYEQYF.

This clone is a singleton in its sample. This sequence joins TRBV21-1 and TRBJ2-5; TRBD2 is the table's D call and was not checked against the DNA. TRBV21-1 is marked as a pseudogene. This CDR3 spans 14 amino acids. CDR3 sequence: CASSPPQGEETQYF. The DNA of the CDR3 is TGTGCCAGCAGTCCCCCGCAAGGAGAAGAGACCCAGTACTTC.

This rearrangement joins TRBV3-1 (or the pseudogene TRBV3-2) to TRBJ1-1, with a tentative D call TRBD1 (6 bases). The CDR3 length is 14 residues. V lost 4 bases and J lost 1, with 10 bases in between. The germline CDR1 and CDR2 sequences are LGHDT and YNNKEL (reference sequence). CDR3 amino acids: CASSRGQSNTEAFF. DNA for the CDR3: TGTGCCAGCAGCCGAGGACAGTCGAACACTGAAGCTTTCTTT.

The CDR3 spells CASSPGTTDTQYF. CDR3 DNA sequence: TGTGCCAGCTCACCCGGTACCACAGATACGCAGTATTTT. V usage is TRBV18 and J usage is TRBJ2-3; no firm D call. This CDR3 has 13 amino acids. CDR1 and CDR2 from the germline V gene are KGHSH and LQKENI. V was cut by 3 bases and J by 2 bases, with 6 bases left in between.

The J gene is TRBJ1-1, the V gene TRBV19; D gene ambiguous. This CDR3 is 14 amino acids long. Germline CDR1 is LNHDA and CDR2 is SQIVND (reference sequence). Trimming stripped 2 bases from V and 5 bases from J, with 12 bases between. The CDR3 DNA reads as TGTGCCAGTAGTATAAGGGCGCGGGATACTGAAGCTTTCTTT. It is translated as CASSIRARDTEAFF.

V is TRBV16 and J is TRBJ1-2; D gene ambiguous. CDR1 KGHSY and CDR2 FQNENV come from the germline V gene. V was shortened by 0 bases and J by 6 bases, with 17 bases between the two germline ends. CDR3 length: 16 amino acids. The CDR3 DNA reads TGTGCCAGCAGCCAATCAGGTTTTGCGTCCAGGAATGGCTACACCTTC. The encoded protein is CASSQSGFASRNGYTF.

CDR3 amino acids: CATGLAGQYF. CDR3 nucleotides: TGTGCCACCGGTTTGGCGGGGCAGTACTTC. The rearrangement joins TRBV10-3 to TRBJ2-7; possible D gene TRBD2, 5 bases. CDR1 is ENHRY and CDR2 is SYGVKD in the germline V gene. CDR3 length: 10 residues. V dropped 10 bases and J dropped 9 bases, with 13 bases sitting between them.

This chain links TRBV19 with TRBJ2-3, with TRBD2 matching over 13 bases. V shed 7 bases, J shed 1 base, and the junction held 2 bases outside the gene matches. There are 15 residues in the CDR3. Germline V gene sequence: CDR1 LNHDA, CDR2 SQIVND (reference sequence). The CDR3 spells CASMTSGGRTDTQYF. The CDR3, as DNA: TGTGCCAGTATGACTAGCGGGGGGCGCACAGATACGCAGTATTTT.

The genes are TRBV27 and TRBJ1-6; the D gene is possibly TRBD1 (5 bases). The length of the CDR3 is 15 residues. V dropped 5 bases and J dropped 7 bases, with 15 bases sitting between them. Germline V gives CDR1 MNHEY, CDR2 SMNVEV (reference sequence). The CDR3 coding sequence is TGTGCCAGCAGTGCCTCGGGGGTCGGAAATTCACCCCTCCACTTT. The encoded protein is CASSASGVGNSPLHF.